A single sample gave rise to the 2 T cell receptor beta chains below, sequenced in a study of T cell responses to AZD1222 COVID-19 vaccine. Generated by immunoSEQ multiplex PCR, the TCRdb table keeps only in-frame clones and is missing some. The table records 85,000 to 130,000 clones, approximately 88% of them present only once. The source was peripheral blood, collected on day 0 of AZD1222 vaccination. These receptors were taken from an adult in good health.

V usage is TRBV13 and J usage is TRBJ1-3, with TRBD1 matching over 9 bases. The CDR3 totals 15 residues. Trimming removed 5 bases from V and 4 bases from J; junction bases left unmatched: 6. Germline CDR1 is PRHDT and CDR2 is FYEKMQ (reference sequence). The CDR3 loop reads CASSRSGTGGNTIYF. CDR3 sequence (DNA): TGTGCCAGCAGCCGGTCCGGGACAGGGGGAAACACCATATATTTT.

V is TRBV28 and J is TRBJ1-3; TRBD1 matches at 7 bases. Trimming cost V 6 bases and J 0 bases; bases outside gene matches: 8. Germline V lookup: CDR1 MDHEN, CDR2 SYDVKM. The CDR3 covers 16 residues. The CDR3 sequence: CASRQQGQSSGNTIYF. The CDR3 nucleotides read TGTGCCAGCAGGCAACAGGGGCAGAGCTCTGGAAACACCATATATTTT.